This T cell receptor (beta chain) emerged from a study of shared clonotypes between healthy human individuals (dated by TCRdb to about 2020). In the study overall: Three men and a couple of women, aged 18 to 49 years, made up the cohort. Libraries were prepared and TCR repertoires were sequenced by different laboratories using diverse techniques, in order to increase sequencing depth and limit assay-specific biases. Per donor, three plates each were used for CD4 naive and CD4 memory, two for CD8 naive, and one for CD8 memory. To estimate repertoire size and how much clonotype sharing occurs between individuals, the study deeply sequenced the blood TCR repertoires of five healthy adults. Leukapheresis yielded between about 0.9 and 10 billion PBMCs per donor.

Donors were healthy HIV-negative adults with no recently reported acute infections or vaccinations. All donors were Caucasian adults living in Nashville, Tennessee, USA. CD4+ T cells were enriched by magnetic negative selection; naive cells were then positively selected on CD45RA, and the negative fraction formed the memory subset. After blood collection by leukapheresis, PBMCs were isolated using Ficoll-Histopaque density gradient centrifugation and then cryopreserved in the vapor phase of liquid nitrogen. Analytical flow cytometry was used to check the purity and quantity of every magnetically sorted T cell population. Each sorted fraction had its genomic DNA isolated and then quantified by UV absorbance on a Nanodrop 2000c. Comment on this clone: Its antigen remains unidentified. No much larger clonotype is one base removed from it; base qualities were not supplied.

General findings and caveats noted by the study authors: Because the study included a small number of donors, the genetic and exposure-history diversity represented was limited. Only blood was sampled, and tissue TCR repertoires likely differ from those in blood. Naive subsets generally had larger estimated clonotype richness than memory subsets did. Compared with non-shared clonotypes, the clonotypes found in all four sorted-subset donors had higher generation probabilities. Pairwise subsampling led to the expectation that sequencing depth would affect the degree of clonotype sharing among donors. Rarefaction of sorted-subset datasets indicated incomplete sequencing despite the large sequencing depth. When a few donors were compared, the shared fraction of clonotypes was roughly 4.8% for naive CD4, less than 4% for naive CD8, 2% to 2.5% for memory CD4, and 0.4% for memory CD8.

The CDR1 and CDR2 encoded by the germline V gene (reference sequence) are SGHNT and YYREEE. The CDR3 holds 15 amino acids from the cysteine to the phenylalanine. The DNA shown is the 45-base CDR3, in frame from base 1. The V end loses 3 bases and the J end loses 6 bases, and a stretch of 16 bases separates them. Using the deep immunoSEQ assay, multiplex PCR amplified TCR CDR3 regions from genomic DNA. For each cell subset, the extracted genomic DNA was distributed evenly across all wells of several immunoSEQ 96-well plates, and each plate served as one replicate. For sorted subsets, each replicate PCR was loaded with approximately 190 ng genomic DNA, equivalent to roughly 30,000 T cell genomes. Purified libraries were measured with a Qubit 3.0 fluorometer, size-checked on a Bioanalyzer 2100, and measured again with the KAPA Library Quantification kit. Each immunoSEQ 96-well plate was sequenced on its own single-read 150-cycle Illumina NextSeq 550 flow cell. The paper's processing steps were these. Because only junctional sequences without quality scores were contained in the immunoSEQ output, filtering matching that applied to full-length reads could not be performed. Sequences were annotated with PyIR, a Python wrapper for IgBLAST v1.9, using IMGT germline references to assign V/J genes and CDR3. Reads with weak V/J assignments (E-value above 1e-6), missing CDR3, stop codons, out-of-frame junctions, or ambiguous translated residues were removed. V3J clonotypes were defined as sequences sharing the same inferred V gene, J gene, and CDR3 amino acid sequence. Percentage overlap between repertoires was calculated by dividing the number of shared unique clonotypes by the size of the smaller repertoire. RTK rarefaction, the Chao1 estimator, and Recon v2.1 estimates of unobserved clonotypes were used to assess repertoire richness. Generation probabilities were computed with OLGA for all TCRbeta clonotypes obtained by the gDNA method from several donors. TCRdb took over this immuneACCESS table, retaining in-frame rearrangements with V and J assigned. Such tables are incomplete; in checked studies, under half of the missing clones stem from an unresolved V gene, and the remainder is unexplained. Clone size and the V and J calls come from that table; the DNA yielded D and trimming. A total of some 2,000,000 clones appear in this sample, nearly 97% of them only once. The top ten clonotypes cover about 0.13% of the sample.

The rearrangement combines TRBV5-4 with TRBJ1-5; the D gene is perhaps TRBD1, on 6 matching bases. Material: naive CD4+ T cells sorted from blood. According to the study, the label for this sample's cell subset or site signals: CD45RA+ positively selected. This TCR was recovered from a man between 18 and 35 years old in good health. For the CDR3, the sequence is CASSWGGTSTQPQHF. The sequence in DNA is TGTGCCAGCAGCTGGGGGGGCACTTCAACTCAGCCCCAGCATTTT.